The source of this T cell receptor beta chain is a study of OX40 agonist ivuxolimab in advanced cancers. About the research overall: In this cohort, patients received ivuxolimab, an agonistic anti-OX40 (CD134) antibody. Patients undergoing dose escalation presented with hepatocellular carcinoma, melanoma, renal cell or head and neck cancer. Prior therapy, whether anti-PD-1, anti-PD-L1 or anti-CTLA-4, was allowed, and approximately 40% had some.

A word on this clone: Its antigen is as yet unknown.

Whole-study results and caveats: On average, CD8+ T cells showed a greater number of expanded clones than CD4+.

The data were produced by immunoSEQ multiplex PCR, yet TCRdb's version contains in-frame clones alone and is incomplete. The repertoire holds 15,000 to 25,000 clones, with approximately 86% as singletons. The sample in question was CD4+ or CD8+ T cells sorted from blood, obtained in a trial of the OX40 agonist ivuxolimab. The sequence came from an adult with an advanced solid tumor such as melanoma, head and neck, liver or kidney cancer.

The CDR3 loop reads CASSLGGLSGYTF. The CDR3 nucleotides read TGTGCCAGCAGCTTAGGGGGTTTGAGCGGCTACACCTTC. The chain recombines TRBV7-9 with TRBJ1-2; D ambiguous. From germline, CDR1 is SEHNR and CDR2 FQNEAQ (reference sequence). The CDR3 covers 13 residues. Trimming took 1 base from V and 8 from J, leaving 11 bases between them. Full variable domain (missing parts from reference TRBV7-9 and TRBJ1-2): DTGVSQNPRHKITKRGQNVTFRCDPISEHNRLYWYRQTLGQGPEFLTYFQNEAQLEKSRLLSDRFSAERPKGSFSTLEIQRTEQGDSAMYLCASSLGGLSGYTFGSGTRLTVV.